This T cell receptor beta chain was recovered during a study of T cell responses to AZD1222 COVID-19 vaccine. Study-wide results and limits: Spike-specific TCR breadth and depth both grew after two AZD1222 doses. Spike-wide coverage was observed for vaccine-associated CD4 TCRs, with dominant responses at 160-218 and 743-854. Just six or seven AZD1222 recipients tested seropositive at baseline.

Points on this clone: Its antigen is unidentified.

The assay was immunoSEQ multiplex PCR, and TCRdb's table has in-frame clones only and misses some. The table records about 110,000 clones, approximately 89% of them present only once. The receptor's source is an adult in good health. Sample: peripheral blood, taken on day 0 of MenACWY control vaccination.

CDR3 nucleotides: TGTGCCAGCAGCTTGGGGGGAGGACAGGGGGTCGATGAGCAGTTCTTC. This codes for CASSLGGGQGVDEQFF. The rearrangement links TRBV5-4 to TRBJ2-1; 10 bases agree with TRBD1. After removal of 0 bases from V and 8 bases from J, the junction contained 8 bases not matched to a gene. This CDR3 region has 16 residues. CDR1 and CDR2 (germline): SGHNT, YYREEE (reference sequence).